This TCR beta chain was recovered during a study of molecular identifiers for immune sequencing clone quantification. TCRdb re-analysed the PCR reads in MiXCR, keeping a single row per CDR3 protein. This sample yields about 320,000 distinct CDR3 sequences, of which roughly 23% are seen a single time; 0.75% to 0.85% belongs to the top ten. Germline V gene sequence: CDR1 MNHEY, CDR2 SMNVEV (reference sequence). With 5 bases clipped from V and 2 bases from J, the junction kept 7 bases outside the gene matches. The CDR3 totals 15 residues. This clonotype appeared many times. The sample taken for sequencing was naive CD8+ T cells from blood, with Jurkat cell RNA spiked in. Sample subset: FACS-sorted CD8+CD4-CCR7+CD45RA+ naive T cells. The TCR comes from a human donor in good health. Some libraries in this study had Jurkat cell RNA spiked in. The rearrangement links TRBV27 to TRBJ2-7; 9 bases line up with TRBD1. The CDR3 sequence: CASSPQTGGAYEQYF. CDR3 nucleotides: TGTGCCAGCAGTCCTCAGACAGGGGGGGCCTACGAGCAGTACTTC.